The 8 T cell receptor beta chains below come from one sample, sequenced in a study of T-cell memory formation after mild COVID-19. TCRdb re-called the 5' RACE reads through MiXCR, storing one row per CDR3 protein. The sample includes fewer than 700,000 distinct CDR3 sequences, roughly 18% of them seen just once. Sequencing input: PBMCs or a T cell subset sorted from them (not recorded which). All receptors come from an adult woman who had mild COVID-19 (a few samples of this study predate the infection). Cell type and time point are not known.

The chain combines TRBV30 with TRBJ2-7, with 7 bases lining up with TRBD1. CDR3 length: 12 amino acids. The V gene end was trimmed by 8 bases and the J gene end by 6 bases; junction bases not matched to a gene: 10. CDR1 is GTSNPN and CDR2 is SVGIG in the germline V gene (reference sequence). The CDR3 DNA is TGTGCCCAGAATGACGACAGGGCCGAGCAGTACTTC. This gives the protein CAQNDDRAEQYF.

The V gene is TRBV6-6, the J gene TRBJ2-4, with D perhaps assigned TRBD1 or TRBD2 (7 bases each). The germline CDR1 and CDR2 sequences are MNHNY and SVGAGI (reference sequence). Between the trimmed V and J ends, which lost 2 bases and 0 bases, there was a span of 11 bases. The CDR3 runs to 16 residues. CDR3 sequence reads: CASSYARGGAKNIQYF. CDR3 DNA sequence: TGTGCCAGCAGTTACGCCAGGGGGGGAGCCAAAAACATTCAGTACTTC.

This clonotype was seen many times. CDR3 sequence reads: CASSGSGTSGYNEQFF. CDR3 DNA: TGTGCCAGCAGTGGCTCCGGGACTAGCGGTTACAATGAGCAGTTCTTC. The chain has TRBV5-4 and TRBJ2-1, with TRBD2 identical over 11 bases. J was trimmed by 4 bases and V by 5 bases; bases with no gene match: 8. CDR1 SGHNT and CDR2 YYREEE come from the germline V gene (reference sequence). The CDR3 spans 16 residues.

J is TRBJ2-1 and V is TRBV7-2; 9 positions agree with TRBD1. The CDR3 extends over 13 amino acids. The germline V gene encodes CDR1 SGHTA and CDR2 FQGNSA. Trimming took 1 base from V and 12 from J; bases not matched to a gene: 4. The CDR3: CASSLVTGGRQFF. The DNA for the CDR3 is TGTGCCAGCAGCTTAGTTACAGGGGGCCGGCAGTTCTTC. Variable domain in full (rest from reference TRBV7-2 and TRBJ2-1): GAGVSQSPSNKVTEKGKDVELRCDPISGHTALYWYRQSLGQGLEFLIYFQGNSAPDKSGLPSDRFSAERTGGSVSTLTIQRTQQEDSAVYLCASSLVTGGRQFFGPGTRLTVL.

The chain combines TRBV20-1 with TRBJ2-1, with 8 bases that match TRBD2. The CDR3 consists of 18 residues. With 0 bases clipped from V and 2 bases from J, the junction kept 12 bases outside the gene matches. The germline gives CDR1 DFQATT, CDR2 SNEGSKA (reference sequence). The CDR3 protein is CSARDSWVVAGPYNEQFF. The CDR3 nucleotides are TGCAGTGCTAGAGATTCGTGGGTGGTAGCGGGACCCTACAATGAGCAGTTCTTC.

The chain employs TRBV25-1 and TRBJ1-1; D is possibly TRBD1 (5 bases). The CDR3 contains 12 residues. Germline V gives CDR1 MGHDK, CDR2 SYGVNS. Trimming left V 7 bases short and J 7 bases short, with 13 bases between. The CDR3 spells CASTGGMDEAFF. The CDR3 DNA is TGTGCCAGCACGGGGGGGATGGATGAAGCTTTCTTT.

There are a few counts of this clonotype. The chain recombines TRBV11-2 with TRBJ1-2, with a tentative D call TRBD1 (5 bases). Between the trimmed V and J ends, which lost 6 bases and 4 bases, there was a span of 18 bases. The CDR3 contains 15 residues. Germline V gene lookup returns CDR1 SGHAT and CDR2 FQNNGV. For the CDR3, the DNA is TGTGCCAGCAGGCGATTGGCGGGGCCTGCCTATGGCTACACCTTC. Translation gives CASRRLAGPAYGYTF.

The chain recombines TRBV24-1 with TRBJ2-1, with 8 bases fitting TRBD2. This CDR3 region has 16 residues. V shed 2 bases and J 4 bases; nucleotides not matched to a gene: 6. CDR1 is KGHDR and CDR2 is SFDVKD in the germline V gene. The CDR3 here is CATSDSTSGTYNEQFF. The CDR3 nucleotides are TGTGCCACCAGTGATTCCACTAGCGGTACTTACAATGAGCAGTTCTTC.